This T cell receptor beta chain was sequenced in a study of blood T cells in healthy people across ages. General observations from the study: The recorded TCR beta diversity per million T cells decreased in a roughly linear manner with age.

V shed 6 bases, J shed 1 base, and the junction held 4 bases outside the gene matches. The CDR3 extends over 13 amino acids. Looked up from germline, CDR1 is DFQATT and CDR2 is SNEGSKA (reference sequence). Of note for this clonotype: The antigen is unknown.

A second PCR, run for roughly 6 to 11 cycles, used a sample-barcoded 5' primer plus a J-beta primer mix. TCRdb analysed the 5' RACE reads with MiXCR anew, one entry per CDR3 protein. Of about 1.7 million distinct CDR3 sequences in the sample, 28% were seen once. This chain uses TRBV20-1 with TRBJ1-1; the match to TRBD1 covers 8 bases. The sequencing sample was made of blood. The receptor was isolated from a woman younger than 45 in good health. The CDR3 reads CSARQGRNTEAFF. The CDR3 nucleotides are TGCAGTGCCCGACAGGGGAGGAACACTGAAGCTTTCTTT.